These 26 T cell receptor beta chains share one sample of origin, sequenced in a study of T-cell reconstitution after alpha-beta-depleted transplantation in children. Unique molecular identifiers tagged the TCRbeta library. TCRdb re-derived calls from the PCR reads in MiXCR, one entry per CDR3 protein. The sample records hundreds of thousands of distinct CDR3 sequences, over 15% being singletons. The input for sequencing was PBMCs, mostly from graft donor cells, taken 360 days after TCRalphabeta/CD19-depleted stem cell transplant. The receptors were gathered from a male patient between 2 and 15 years old who had a stem cell transplant for acute lymphoblastic leukemia, so the T cells may come from the graft donor.

V usage is TRBV5-1 and J usage is TRBJ2-1; D may be TRBD2 (7 bases). The germline V and J ends were trimmed by 1 base and 0 bases, with 14 bases remaining between them. The CDR3 length is 17 residues. Germline V gene data show CDR1 as SGHRS and CDR2 as YFSETQ. CDR3 residues: CASSLKGGGPSYNEQFF. CDR3 nucleotide sequence: TGCGCCAGCAGCTTGAAGGGCGGGGGCCCCTCCTACAATGAGCAGTTCTTC.

CDR3 nucleotide sequence: TGCAGTGCTAGACTAGTCTGGAAAAGCACAGATACGCAGTATTTT. Residues: CSARLVWKSTDTQYF. The rearrangement uses TRBV20-1 and TRBJ2-3; the D is unclear. Germline CDR1 reads DFQATT; CDR2 reads SNEGSKA (reference sequence). Trimming left V 2 bases short and J 0 bases short, with 12 bases between. This CDR3 is built from 15 residues.

The gene calls are TRBV12-3 or TRBV12-4 and TRBJ2-7; D is uncertain. The CDR3 length is 13 residues. V was clipped by 3 bases and J by 0 bases, with 6 bases between them. In DNA, the CDR3 is TGTGCCAGCAGTTTCGGTAACTCCTACGAGCAGTACTTC. This gives the protein CASSFGNSYEQYF.

This sequence joins TRBV10-3 and TRBJ2-3; no clear D gene. This CDR3 is 12 amino acids long. Trimming pared 4 bases from V and 6 bases from J, leaving 8 bases between. Germline CDR1 is ENHRY and CDR2 is SYGVKD. The CDR3 DNA reads TGTGCCATCAGTGTGCCCGGGGATACGCAGTATTTT. It translates to CAISVPGDTQYF.

V is TRBV4-2 and J is TRBJ2-2; D is perhaps TRBD2 (5 bases). Germline V gene lookup returns CDR1 LGHNA and CDR2 YNFKEQ. The CDR3 sequence is 16 residues long. V was pared by 1 base and J by 3 bases, with 12 bases between. CDR3 sequence (DNA): TGTGCCAGCAGCCAAGTGGGGAGTTGGGACACCGGGGAGCTGTTTTTT. It encodes CASSQVGSWDTGELFF.

The chain is built from TRBV9 and TRBJ2-3, with 7 bases lining up with TRBD2. Germline V gives CDR1 SGDLS, CDR2 YYNGEE. The V segment lost 5 bases and the J segment 4 bases; nucleotides outside the gene matches: 1. The CDR3 has 12 residues. This chain's CDR3 is CASSRGADTQYF. Written as DNA, the CDR3 is TGTGCCAGCAGTCGGGGGGCAGATACGCAGTATTTT.

The rearrangement links TRBV6-5 to TRBJ2-7, with D uncertain. V dropped 0 bases and J dropped 6 bases, with 6 bases sitting between them. The CDR3 length is 12 residues. CDR1 is MNHEY, CDR2 SVGAGI, per germline. CDR3 in amino acids: CASSYSAGEQYF. DNA of the CDR3: TGTGCCAGCAGTTACTCGGCAGGCGAGCAGTACTTC.

The rearrangement links TRBV5-1 to TRBJ1-1, with unresolved D. This CDR3 is built from 14 residues. Germline V gives CDR1 SGHRS, CDR2 YFSETQ. V was trimmed by 0 bases and J by 1 base, leaving 7 bases between them. Here the CDR3 reads CASSLDVSNTEAFF. In DNA form, the CDR3 reads TGCGCCAGCAGCTTGGACGTCTCGAACACTGAAGCTTTCTTT.

The rearrangement joins TRBV2 to TRBJ1-1, with 9 positions matching TRBD1. CDR3 length: 14 residues. CDR1 is SNHLY and CDR2 is FYNNEI in the germline V gene. J lost 3 bases, V lost 11 bases, and 10 bases had no gene match. CDR3 DNA sequence: TGTGCCGGGGGACAGGGCAGCTTGGACACTGAAGCTTTCTTT. Amino acid sequence: CAGGQGSLDTEAFF.

The table lists this clonotype with a few counts. The V gene is TRBV6-5, the J gene TRBJ2-4, with 8 positions matching TRBD2. The V and J ends lost 2 bases and 4 bases, in that order; junction bases with no gene match: 10. Germline V gene lookup returns CDR1 MNHEY and CDR2 SVGAGI. The CDR3 length is 17 residues. This CDR3 reads CASSYTQLAALKNIQYF. The CDR3 coding sequence is TGTGCCAGCAGTTACACGCAACTAGCGGCACTGAAAAACATTCAGTACTTC.

The rearrangement joins TRBV6-5 to TRBJ2-3; 7 bases agree with TRBD1. The germline V gene has CDR1 MNHEY and CDR2 SVGAGI. The CDR3 extends over 13 amino acids. After removal of 4 bases from V and 5 bases from J, the junction contained 3 bases not matched to a gene. CDR3 amino acids: CASSSNRGDTQYF. The CDR3 nucleotides are TGTGCCAGCAGTTCAAACAGGGGAGATACGCAGTATTTT.

The chain joins TRBV9 to TRBJ2-7; 10 bases map to TRBD2. The ends lost 0 bases at V and 3 bases at J; junction bases unmatched: 6. Germline CDR1 reads SGDLS; CDR2 reads YYNGEE. The CDR3 loop spans 16 amino acids. The CDR3 nucleotides are TGTGCCAGCAGCGTAGCCAGCGGGGGGGGAAACTACGAGCAGTACTTC. It specifies CASSVASGGGNYEQYF.

This clonotype came up a few times. This chain uses TRBV6-2 or TRBV6-3 with TRBJ2-7; D call uncertain. In germline, CDR1 is MNHEY, CDR2 SVGEGT. CDR3 length equals 13 residues. V was cut by 0 bases and J by 6 bases, with 9 bases left in between. DNA for the CDR3: TGTGCCAGCAGTTACTCTGGCGGCGGCGAGCAGTACTTC. Protein product: CASSYSGGGEQYF.

This clonotype was counted between two and nine times. CDR3 bases: TGTGCCAGCTCACCAATAATACTACCGGAGACCCAGTACTTC. Amino acids: CASSPIILPETQYF. The gene calls are TRBV18 and TRBJ2-5; D remains ambiguous. V lost 2 bases to trimming and J lost 5 bases, with 12 bases between them. The CDR3 has 14 amino acids. In germline, CDR1 is KGHSH, CDR2 LQKENI.

The rearrangement joins TRBV12-3 or TRBV12-4 to TRBJ2-1; possibly TRBD1 for D (6 bases). V was cut by 1 base and J by 5 bases, with 15 bases left in between. The CDR3 loop spans 16 amino acids. The chain's CDR3 is CASSLVQGQGDNEQFF. The CDR3 bases are TGTGCCAGCAGTTTAGTCCAGGGGCAGGGCGACAATGAGCAGTTCTTC.

The chain recombines TRBV21-1 with TRBJ2-3; the table's D call of TRBD2 was not tested on the DNA. TRBV21-1 is a pseudogene segment. The CDR3 is 14 amino acids. The CDR3 here is CASSGGLALSSQYF. The CDR3 nucleotides read TGTGCCAGCAGCGGGGGACTAGCGCTCTCTTCGCAGTATTTT.

This clonotype was observed a handful of times. The DNA for the CDR3 is TGCAGTGCTAGAGATAGTTCCAGGGGGAACTACGAGCAGTACTTC. Translated: CSARDSSRGNYEQYF. The V call is TRBV20-1, the J call TRBJ2-7, with TRBD1 matching 7 bases. Germline CDR1 reads DFQATT; CDR2 reads SNEGSKA (reference sequence). This CDR3 comprises 15 residues. After removal of 0 bases from V and 3 bases from J, the junction contained 8 bases not matched to a gene.

This clonotype was counted only a few times. DNA of the CDR3: TGTGCCAGCAGTCCGGGACAGCGTAACACTGAAGCTTTCTTT. This gives the protein CASSPGQRNTEAFF. The gene calls are TRBV12-3 or TRBV12-4 and TRBJ1-1, with 7 bases lining up with TRBD1. V lost 5 bases to trimming and J lost 2 bases; unmatched junction nucleotides: 5. The CDR3 is 14 residues long.

The sample holds a few counts of this clonotype. The rearrangement links TRBV20-1 to TRBJ2-3; 7 bases map to TRBD2. Losses at the gene ends were 7 bases for V and 0 bases for J; bases not matched to a gene: 7. This CDR3 is built from 14 residues. CDR1 and CDR2 from the germline V gene are DFQATT and SNEGSKA (reference sequence). The CDR3 here is CSERGRDSTDTQYF. The CDR3 DNA follows: TGCAGTGAAAGAGGGAGGGATAGCACAGATACGCAGTATTTT.

This clonotype turned up a few times. The junction does not match germline at one end; this may be a read error. The chain carries TRBV7-7 and TRBJ2-2; possible D gene TRBD2, 6 bases. In germline, CDR1 is SSHAT, CDR2 FNYEAQ (reference sequence). The CDR3 loop spans 18 amino acids. CDR3 loop: CASSLHLGPRRATGELFF. The CDR3 nucleotides are TGTGCTAGCAGCTTACACCTGGGACCCCGGAGGGCGACCGGGGAGCTGTTTTTT. Together with reference TRBV7-7 and TRBJ2-2, the CDR3 gives the full variable domain: GAGVSQSPRYKVTKRGQDVTLRCDPISSHATLYWYQQALGQGPEFLTYFNYEAQPDKSGLPSDRFSAERPEGSISTLTIQRTEQRDSAMYRCASSLHLGPRRATGELFFGEGSRLTVL.

This clonotype was seen a few times. The CDR3 reads CASSAGFRKLFF. CDR3 nucleotide sequence: TGTGCCAGCAGCGCTGGCTTTCGGAAACTGTTTTTT. The chain recombines TRBV7-2 with TRBJ1-4; D unresolved. The V end was cut by 5 bases, the J end by 11 bases, with 12 bases between. The CDR3 is made up of 12 amino acids. Germline-derived CDR1 and CDR2 are SGHTA and FQGNSA. The variable domain in full, completed from reference TRBV7-2 and TRBJ1-4, reads GAGVSQSPSNKVTEKGKDVELRCDPISGHTALYWYRQSLGQGLEFLIYFQGNSAPDKSGLPSDRFSAERTGGSVSTLTIQRTQQEDSAVYLCASSAGFRKLFFGSGTQLSVL.

The chain joins TRBV18 to TRBJ2-3; 12 bases map to TRBD2. The CDR3 length is 17 residues. V dropped 0 bases and J dropped 6; count of bases not matched to a gene: 7. CDR1 and CDR2 from the germline V gene are KGHSH and LQKENI. Here the CDR3 reads CASSPPSSSGGADTQYF. The CDR3 nucleotides are TGTGCCAGCTCACCACCATCGTCTAGCGGGGGGGCCGATACGCAGTATTTT.

There are a few counts of this clonotype. The V and J genes are TRBV6-5 and TRBJ2-3; 7 bases are shared with TRBD2. In germline, CDR1 is MNHEY, CDR2 SVGAGI. The CDR3 has 16 amino acids. V trimming: 2 bases; J trimming: 3 bases; junction bases outside the gene matches: 8. CDR3: CASSYSGIGVTDTQYF. The CDR3 DNA reads as TGTGCCAGCAGTTACAGCGGGATAGGAGTGACAGATACGCAGTATTTT.

This rearrangement joins TRBV18 to TRBJ2-3, with D tentatively TRBD2 (6 bases). This CDR3 contains 17 residues. The germline gives CDR1 KGHSH, CDR2 LQKENI. V was cut by 0 bases and J by 1 base, with 14 bases left in between. Here the CDR3 reads CASSPPTGTGGTDTQYF. The CDR3 DNA follows: TGTGCCAGCTCACCACCCACCGGGACGGGGGGCACAGATACGCAGTATTTT.

This clonotype has just a few counts. This chain joins TRBV3-1 and TRBJ2-3; D is possibly TRBD2 (6 bases). The germline CDR1 and CDR2 sequences are LGHDT and YNNKEL (reference sequence). V lost 0 bases to trimming and J lost 4 bases, with 17 bases between them. The length of the CDR3 is 17 residues. DNA of the CDR3: TGTGCCAGCAGCCAAGATCCCCCTAATAGCGGCTCAGATACGCAGTATTTT. This translates into CASSQDPPNSGSDTQYF.

This clonotype has a handful of counts. This chain connects TRBV18 to TRBJ1-2, with D unclear. CDR3 length: 13 residues. Germline V gene sequence: CDR1 KGHSH, CDR2 LQKENI. Between the trimmed V and J ends, which lost 6 bases and 6 bases, there was a span of 14 bases. The CDR3 sequence: CASSLAGGDGYTF. Here the CDR3 DNA reads TGTGCCAGCTCGTTAGCCGGCGGAGATGGCTACACCTTC.